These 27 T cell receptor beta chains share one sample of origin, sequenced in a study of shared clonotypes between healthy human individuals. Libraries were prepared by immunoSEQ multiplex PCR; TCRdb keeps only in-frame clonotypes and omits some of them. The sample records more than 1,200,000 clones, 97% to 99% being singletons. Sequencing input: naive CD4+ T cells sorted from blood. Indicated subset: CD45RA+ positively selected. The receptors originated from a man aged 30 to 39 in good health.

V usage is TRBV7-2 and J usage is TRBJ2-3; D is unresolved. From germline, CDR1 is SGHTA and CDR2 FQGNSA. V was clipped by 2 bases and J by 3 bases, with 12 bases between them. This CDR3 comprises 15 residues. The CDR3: CASSLLPPGTDTQYF. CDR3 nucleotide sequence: TGTGCCAGCAGCTTATTGCCCCCTGGGACAGATACGCAGTATTTT.

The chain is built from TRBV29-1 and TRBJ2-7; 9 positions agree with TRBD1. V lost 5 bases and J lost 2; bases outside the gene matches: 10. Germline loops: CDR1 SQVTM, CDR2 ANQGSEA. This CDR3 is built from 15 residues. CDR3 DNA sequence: TGCAGCGTTTCCGGGACAGGGCGGTTGGCCTACGAGCAGTACTTC. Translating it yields CSVSGTGRLAYEQYF.

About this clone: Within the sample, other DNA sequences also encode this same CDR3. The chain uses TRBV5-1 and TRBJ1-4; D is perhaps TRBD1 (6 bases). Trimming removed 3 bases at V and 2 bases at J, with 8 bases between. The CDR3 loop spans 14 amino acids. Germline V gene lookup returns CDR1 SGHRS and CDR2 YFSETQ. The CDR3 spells CASSSGVTNEKLFF. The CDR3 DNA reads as TGCGCCAGCAGCTCAGGGGTCACTAATGAAAAACTGTTTTTT.

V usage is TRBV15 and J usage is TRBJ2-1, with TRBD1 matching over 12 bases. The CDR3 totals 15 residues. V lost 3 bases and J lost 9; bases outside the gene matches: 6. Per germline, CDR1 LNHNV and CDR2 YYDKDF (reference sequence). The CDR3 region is CATSSGGQGAREQFF. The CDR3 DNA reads TGTGCCACCAGCAGCGGGGGACAGGGGGCTCGTGAGCAGTTCTTC.

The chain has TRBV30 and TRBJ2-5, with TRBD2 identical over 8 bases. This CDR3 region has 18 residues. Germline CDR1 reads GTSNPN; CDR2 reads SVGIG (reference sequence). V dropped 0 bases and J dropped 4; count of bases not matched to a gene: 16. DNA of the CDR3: TGTGCCTGGAGTGTACCGCGGCTACTAGCGGACGGGGGAGAGACCCAGTACTTC. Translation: CAWSVPRLLADGGETQYF.

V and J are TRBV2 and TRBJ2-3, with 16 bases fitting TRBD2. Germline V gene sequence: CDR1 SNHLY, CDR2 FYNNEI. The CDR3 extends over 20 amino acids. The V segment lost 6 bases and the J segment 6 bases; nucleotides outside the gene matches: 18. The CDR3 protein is CASRRPGLAGGPDSSDTQYF. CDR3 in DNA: TGTGCCAGCAGGAGACCGGGACTAGCGGGAGGGCCCGATAGTTCGGATACGCAGTATTTT.

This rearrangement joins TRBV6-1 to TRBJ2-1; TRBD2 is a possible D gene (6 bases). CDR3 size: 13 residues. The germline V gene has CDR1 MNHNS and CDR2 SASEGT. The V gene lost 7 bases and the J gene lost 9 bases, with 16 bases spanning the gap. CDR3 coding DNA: TGTGCCAGCACAGCGATCCCCGGGGGTGAGCAGTTCTTC. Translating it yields CASTAIPGGEQFF.

CDR3 in amino acids: CASSRGAGSTDTQYF. In DNA form, the CDR3 reads TGTGCCAGCAGCAGGGGTGCGGGCAGCACAGATACGCAGTATTTT. The chain employs TRBV5-4 and TRBJ2-3, with D possibly called TRBD1 or TRBD2 (5 bases each). The CDR3 sequence is 15 residues long. The V and J ends lost 4 bases and 0 bases respectively, with 12 bases between them. Germline V lookup: CDR1 SGHNT, CDR2 YYREEE (reference sequence).

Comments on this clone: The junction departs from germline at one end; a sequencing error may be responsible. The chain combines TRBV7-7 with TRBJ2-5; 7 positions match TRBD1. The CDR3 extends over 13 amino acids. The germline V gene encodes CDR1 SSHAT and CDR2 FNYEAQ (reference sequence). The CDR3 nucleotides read TGTGCTAGCAGCAAGGGACAGCAAGAGACCCAGTACTTC. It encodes CASSKGQQETQYF.

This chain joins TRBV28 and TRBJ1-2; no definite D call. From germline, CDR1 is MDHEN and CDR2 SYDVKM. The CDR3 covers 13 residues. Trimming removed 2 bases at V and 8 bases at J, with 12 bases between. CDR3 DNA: TGTGCCAGCAGTTTACGAAACTCTGAAGGCTACACCTTC. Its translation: CASSLRNSEGYTF.

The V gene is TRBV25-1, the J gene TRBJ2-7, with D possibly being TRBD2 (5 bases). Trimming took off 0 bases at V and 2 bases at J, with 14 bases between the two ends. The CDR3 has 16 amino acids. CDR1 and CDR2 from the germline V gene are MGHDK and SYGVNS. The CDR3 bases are TGTGCCAGCAGTGAATATTCCCCTATCGGGACCTACGAGCAGTACTTC. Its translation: CASSEYSPIGTYEQYF.

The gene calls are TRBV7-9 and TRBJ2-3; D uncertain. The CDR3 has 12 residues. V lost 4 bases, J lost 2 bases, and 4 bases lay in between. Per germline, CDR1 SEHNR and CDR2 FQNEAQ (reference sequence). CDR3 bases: TGTGCCAGCAGCTCGGCCACAGATACGCAGTATTTT. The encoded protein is CASSSATDTQYF.

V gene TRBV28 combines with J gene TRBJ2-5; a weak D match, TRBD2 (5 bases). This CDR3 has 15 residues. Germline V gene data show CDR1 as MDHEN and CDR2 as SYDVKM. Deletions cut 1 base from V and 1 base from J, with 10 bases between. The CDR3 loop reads CASSLYGRAQETQYF. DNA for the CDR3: TGTGCCAGCAGTTTATATGGGCGGGCCCAAGAGACCCAGTACTTC. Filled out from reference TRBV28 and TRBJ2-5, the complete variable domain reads DVKVTQSSRYLVKRTGEKVFLECVQDMDHENMFWYRQDPGLGLRLIYFSYDVKMKEKGDIPEGYSVSREKKERFSLILESASTNQTSMYLCASSLYGRAQETQYFGPGTRLLVL.

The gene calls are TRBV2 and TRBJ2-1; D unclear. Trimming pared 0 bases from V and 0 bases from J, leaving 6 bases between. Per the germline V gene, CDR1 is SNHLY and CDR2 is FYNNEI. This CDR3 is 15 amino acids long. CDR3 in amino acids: CASSEAESSYNEQFF. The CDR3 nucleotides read TGTGCCAGCAGTGAAGCGGAAAGCTCCTACAATGAGCAGTTCTTC.

CDR3 sequence: CASSEAHAISGNTIYF. CDR3 sequence (DNA): TGTGCCAGCAGTGAAGCGCACGCCATCTCTGGAAACACCATATATTTT. This chain joins TRBV6-1 and TRBJ1-3, with no clear D. Germline CDR1 and CDR2: MNHNS and SASEGT. The CDR3 extends over 16 amino acids. V lost 0 bases and J 0 bases, leaving 9 bases between the germline ends.

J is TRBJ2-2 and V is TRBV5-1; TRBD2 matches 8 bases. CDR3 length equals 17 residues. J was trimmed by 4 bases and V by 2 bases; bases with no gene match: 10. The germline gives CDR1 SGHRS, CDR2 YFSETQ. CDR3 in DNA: TGCGCCAGCAGCTTAGGGCCCGGGGCGGGAGGCACCGGGGAGCTGTTTTTT. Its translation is CASSLGPGAGGTGELFF.

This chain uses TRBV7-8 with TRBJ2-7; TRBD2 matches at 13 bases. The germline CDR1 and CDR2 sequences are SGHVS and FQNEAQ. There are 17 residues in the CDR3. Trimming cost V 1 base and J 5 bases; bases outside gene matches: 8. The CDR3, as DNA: TGTGCCAGCAGCTTAGTAGGACTAGCGGGAGTGATCCACGAGCAGTACTTC. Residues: CASSLVGLAGVIHEQYF. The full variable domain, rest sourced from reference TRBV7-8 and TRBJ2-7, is GAGVSQSPRYKVAKRGQDVALRCDPISGHVSLFWYQQALGQGPEFLTYFQNEAQLDKSGLPSDRFFAERPEGSVSTLKIQRTQQEDSAVYLCASSLVGLAGVIHEQYFGPGTRLTVT.

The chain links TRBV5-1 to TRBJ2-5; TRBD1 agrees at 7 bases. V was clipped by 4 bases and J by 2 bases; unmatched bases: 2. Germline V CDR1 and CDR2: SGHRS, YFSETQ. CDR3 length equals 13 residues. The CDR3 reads CASSKGQQETQYF. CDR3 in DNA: TGCGCCAGCAGCAAGGGACAGCAAGAGACCCAGTACTTC.

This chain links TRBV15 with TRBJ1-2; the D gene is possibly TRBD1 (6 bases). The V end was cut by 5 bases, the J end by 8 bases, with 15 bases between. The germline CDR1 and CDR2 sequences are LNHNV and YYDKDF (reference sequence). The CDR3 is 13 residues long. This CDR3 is CATSPDRLQGYTF. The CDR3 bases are TGTGCCACCAGCCCCGACAGGTTACAAGGCTACACCTTC.

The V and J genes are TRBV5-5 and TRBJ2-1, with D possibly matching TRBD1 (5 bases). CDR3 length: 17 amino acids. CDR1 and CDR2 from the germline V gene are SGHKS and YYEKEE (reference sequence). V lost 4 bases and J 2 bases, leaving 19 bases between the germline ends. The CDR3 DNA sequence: TGTGCCAGCAGCCTGGAATGGGCAGGGCGTACCTACAATGAGCAGTTCTTC. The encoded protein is CASSLEWAGRTYNEQFF. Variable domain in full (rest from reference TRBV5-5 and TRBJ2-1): DAGVTQSPTHLIKTRGQQVTLRCSPISGHKSVSWYQQVLGQGPQFIFQYYEKEERGRGNFPDRFSARQFPNYSSELNVNALLLGDSALYLCASSLEWAGRTYNEQFFGPGTRLTVL.

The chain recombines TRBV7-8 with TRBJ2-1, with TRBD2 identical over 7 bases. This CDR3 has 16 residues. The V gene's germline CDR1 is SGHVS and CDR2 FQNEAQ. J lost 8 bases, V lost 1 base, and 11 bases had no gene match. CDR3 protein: CASSLVTTTSVHEQFF. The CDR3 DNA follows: TGTGCCAGCAGCTTAGTCACAACCACTAGCGTTCATGAGCAGTTCTTC.

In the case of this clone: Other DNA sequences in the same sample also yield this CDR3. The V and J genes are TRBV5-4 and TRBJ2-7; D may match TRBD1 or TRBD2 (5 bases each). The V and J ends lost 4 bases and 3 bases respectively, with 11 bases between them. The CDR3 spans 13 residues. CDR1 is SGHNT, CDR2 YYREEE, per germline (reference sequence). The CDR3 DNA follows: TGTGCCAGCAGCCCGGGACGAAACTACGAGCAGTACTTC. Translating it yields CASSPGRNYEQYF.

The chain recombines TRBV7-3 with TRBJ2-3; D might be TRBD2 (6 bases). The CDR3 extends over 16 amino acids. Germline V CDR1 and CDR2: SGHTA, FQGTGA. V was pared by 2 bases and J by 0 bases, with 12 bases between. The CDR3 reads CASSLGGRQSTDTQYF. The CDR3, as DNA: TGTGCCAGCAGCTTAGGGGGGAGACAGAGCACAGATACGCAGTATTTT.

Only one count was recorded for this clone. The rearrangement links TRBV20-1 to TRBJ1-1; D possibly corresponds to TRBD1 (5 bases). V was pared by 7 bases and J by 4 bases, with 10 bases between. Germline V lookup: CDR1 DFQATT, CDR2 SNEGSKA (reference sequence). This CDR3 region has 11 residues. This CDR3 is CSGGRGTEAFF. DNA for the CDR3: TGCAGTGGGGGACGGGGCACTGAAGCTTTCTTT.

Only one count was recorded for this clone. This chain's CDR3 is CASKGRAFSYEQYF. CDR3 in DNA: TGTGCCAGCAAGGGGCGGGCGTTCTCCTACGAGCAGTACTTC. The chain carries TRBV6-5 and TRBJ2-7; either TRBD1 or TRBD2 may fit D (5 bases each). This CDR3 is 14 amino acids long. Trimming stripped 7 bases from V and 0 bases from J, with 13 bases between. The germline CDR1 and CDR2 sequences are MNHEY and SVGAGI.

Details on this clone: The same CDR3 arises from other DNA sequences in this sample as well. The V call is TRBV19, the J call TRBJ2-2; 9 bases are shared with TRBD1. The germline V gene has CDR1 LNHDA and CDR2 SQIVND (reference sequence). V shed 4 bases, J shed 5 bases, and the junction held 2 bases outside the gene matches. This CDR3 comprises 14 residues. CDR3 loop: CASSTQGATGELFF. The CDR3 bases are TGTGCCAGTAGTACACAGGGGGCTACCGGGGAGCTGTTTTTT.

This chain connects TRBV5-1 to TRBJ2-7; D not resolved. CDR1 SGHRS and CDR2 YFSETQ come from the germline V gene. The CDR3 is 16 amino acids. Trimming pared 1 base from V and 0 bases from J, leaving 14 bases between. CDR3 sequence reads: CASSLQLAVDSYEQYF. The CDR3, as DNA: TGCGCCAGCAGCTTGCAGTTAGCAGTAGACTCCTACGAGCAGTACTTC.